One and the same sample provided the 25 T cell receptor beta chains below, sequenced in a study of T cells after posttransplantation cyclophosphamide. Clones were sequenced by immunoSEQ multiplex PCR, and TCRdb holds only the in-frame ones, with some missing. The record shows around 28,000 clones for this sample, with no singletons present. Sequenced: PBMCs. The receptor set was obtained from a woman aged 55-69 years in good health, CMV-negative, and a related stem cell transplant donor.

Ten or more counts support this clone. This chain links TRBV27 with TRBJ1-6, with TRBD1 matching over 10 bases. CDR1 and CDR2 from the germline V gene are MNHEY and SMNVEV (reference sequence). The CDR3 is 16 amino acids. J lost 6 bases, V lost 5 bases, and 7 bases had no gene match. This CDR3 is CASSARQGATNSPLHF. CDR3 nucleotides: TGTGCCAGCAGTGCAAGACAGGGGGCGACTAATTCACCCCTCCACTTT.

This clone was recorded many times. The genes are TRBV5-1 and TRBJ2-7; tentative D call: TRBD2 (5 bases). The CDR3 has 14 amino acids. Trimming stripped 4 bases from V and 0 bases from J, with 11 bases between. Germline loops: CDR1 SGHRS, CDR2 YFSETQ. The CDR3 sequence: CASSRTGSSYEQYF. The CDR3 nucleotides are TGCGCCAGCAGCCGGACTGGGAGCTCCTACGAGCAGTACTTC.

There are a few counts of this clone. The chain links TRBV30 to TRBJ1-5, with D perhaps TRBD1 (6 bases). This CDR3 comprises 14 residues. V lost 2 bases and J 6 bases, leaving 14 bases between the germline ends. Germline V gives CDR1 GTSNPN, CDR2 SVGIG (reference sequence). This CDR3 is CAWSPRGGVQPQHF. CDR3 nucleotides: TGTGCCTGGAGTCCAAGGGGGGGTGTTCAGCCCCAGCATTTT. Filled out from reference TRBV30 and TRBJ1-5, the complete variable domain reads SQTIHQWPATLVQPVGSPLSLECTVEGTSNPNLYWYRQAAGRGLQLLFYSVGIGQISSEVPQNLSASRPQDRQFILSSKKLLLSDSGFYLCAWSPRGGVQPQHFGDGTRLSIL.

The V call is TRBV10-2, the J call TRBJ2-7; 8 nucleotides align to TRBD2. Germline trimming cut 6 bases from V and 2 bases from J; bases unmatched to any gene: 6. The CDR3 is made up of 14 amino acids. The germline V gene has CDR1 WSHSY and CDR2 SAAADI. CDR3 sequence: CASSPGGGAYEQYF. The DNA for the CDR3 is TGCGCCAGCAGCCCCGGGGGGGGCGCCTACGAGCAGTACTTC.

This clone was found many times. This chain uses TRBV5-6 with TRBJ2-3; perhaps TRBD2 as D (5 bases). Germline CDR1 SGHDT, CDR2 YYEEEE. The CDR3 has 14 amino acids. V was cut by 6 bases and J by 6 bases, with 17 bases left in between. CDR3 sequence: CASIRTVGQDTQYF. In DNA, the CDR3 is TGTGCCAGCATCCGGACTGTCGGTCAGGATACGCAGTATTTT.

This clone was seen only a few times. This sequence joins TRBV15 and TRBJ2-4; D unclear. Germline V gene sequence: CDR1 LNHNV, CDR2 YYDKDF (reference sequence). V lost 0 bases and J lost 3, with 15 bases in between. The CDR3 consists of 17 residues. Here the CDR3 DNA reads TGTGCCACCAGCAGAGATCTAGGAACAAGTGGCAAAAACATTCAGTACTTC. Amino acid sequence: CATSRDLGTSGKNIQYF.

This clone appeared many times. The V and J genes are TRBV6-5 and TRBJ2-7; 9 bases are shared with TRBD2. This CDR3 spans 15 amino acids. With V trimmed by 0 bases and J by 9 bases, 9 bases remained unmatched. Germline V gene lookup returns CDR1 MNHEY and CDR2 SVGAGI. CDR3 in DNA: TGTGCCAGCAGTTACTCGAATTCACGTAGCGGGAGGCAGTACTTC. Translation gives CASSYSNSRSGRQYF.

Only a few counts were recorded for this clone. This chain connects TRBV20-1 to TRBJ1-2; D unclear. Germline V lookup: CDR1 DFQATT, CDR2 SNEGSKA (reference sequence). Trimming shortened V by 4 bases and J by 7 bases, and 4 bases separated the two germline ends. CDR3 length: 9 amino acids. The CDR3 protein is CSATGGYTF. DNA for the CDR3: TGCAGTGCTACCGGTGGCTACACCTTC.

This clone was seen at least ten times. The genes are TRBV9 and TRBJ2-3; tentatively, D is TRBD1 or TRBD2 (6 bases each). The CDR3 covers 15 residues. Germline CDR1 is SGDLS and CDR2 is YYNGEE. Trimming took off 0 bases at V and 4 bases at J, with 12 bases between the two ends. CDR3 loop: CASSVARGGADTQYF. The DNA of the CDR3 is TGTGCCAGCAGCGTAGCCAGGGGAGGTGCAGATACGCAGTATTTT. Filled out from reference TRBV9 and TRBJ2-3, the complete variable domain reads DSGVTQTPKHLITATGQRVTLRCSPRSGDLSVYWYQQSLDQGLQFLIQYYNGEERAKGNILERFSAQQFPDLHSELNLSSLELGDSALYFCASSVARGGADTQYFGPGTRLTVL.

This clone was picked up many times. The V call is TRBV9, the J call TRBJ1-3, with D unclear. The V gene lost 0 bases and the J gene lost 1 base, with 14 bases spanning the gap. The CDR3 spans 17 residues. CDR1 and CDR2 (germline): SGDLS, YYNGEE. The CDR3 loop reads CASSVDVPYGSGNTIYF. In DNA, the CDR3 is TGTGCCAGCAGCGTAGATGTCCCGTACGGGTCTGGAAACACCATATATTTT.

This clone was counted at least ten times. The CDR3 reads CASSHPAASGNTIYF. In DNA, the CDR3 is TGTGCCAGCAGTCATCCCGCGGCCTCTGGAAACACCATATATTTT. V is TRBV6-1 and J is TRBJ1-3; D unclear. This CDR3 spans 15 amino acids. Germline V gene sequence: CDR1 MNHNS, CDR2 SASEGT. V was pared by 5 bases and J by 0 bases, with 11 bases between.

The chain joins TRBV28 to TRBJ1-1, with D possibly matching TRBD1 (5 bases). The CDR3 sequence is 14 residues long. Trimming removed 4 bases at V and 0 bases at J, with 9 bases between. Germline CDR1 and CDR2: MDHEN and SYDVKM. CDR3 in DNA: TGTGCCAGCAGTTCCAGGGCTATGAACACTGAAGCTTTCTTT. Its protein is CASSSRAMNTEAFF.

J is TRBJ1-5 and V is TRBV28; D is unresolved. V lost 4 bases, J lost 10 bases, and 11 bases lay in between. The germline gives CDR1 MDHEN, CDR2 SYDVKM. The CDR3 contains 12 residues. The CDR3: CASSSPTGPQHF. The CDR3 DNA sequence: TGTGCCAGCAGTTCCCCGACTGGACCCCAGCATTTT.

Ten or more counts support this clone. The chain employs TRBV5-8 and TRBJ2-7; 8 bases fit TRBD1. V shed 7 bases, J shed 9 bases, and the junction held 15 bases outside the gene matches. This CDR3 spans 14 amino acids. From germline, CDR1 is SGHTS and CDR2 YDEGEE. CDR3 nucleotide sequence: TGTGCCAGCCCGGGACAGGCATTGTCCGGAGGGCAGTACTTC. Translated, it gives CASPGQALSGGQYF.

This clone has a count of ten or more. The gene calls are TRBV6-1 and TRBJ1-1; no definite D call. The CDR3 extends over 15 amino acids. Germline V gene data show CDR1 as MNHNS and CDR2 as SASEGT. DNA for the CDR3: TGTGCTTCCAGCATAGGGCAAGGACTACACACTGAAGCTTTCTTT. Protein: CASSIGQGLHTEAFF.

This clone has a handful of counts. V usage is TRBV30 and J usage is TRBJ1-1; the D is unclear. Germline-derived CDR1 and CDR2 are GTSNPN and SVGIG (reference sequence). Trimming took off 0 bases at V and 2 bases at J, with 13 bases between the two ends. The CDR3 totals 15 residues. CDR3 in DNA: TGTGCCTGGAGTGTACGTATTCGGGGAAACACTGAAGCTTTCTTT. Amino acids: CAWSVRIRGNTEAFF.

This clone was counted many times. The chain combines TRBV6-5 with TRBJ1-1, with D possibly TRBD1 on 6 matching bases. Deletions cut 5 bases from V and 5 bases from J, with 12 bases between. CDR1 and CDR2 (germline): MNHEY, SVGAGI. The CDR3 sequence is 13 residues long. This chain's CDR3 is CASSNIQGTEAFF. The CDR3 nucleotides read TGTGCCAGCAGTAACATTCAGGGGACTGAAGCTTTCTTT.

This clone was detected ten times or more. This CDR3 is CASSASGASGGARDTQYF. The DNA of the CDR3 is TGTGCCAGCAGTGCATCAGGAGCCAGCGGGGGGGCCCGGGATACGCAGTATTTT. V usage is TRBV6-4 and J usage is TRBJ2-3, with 10 bases fitting TRBD2. Germline V lookup: CDR1 MRHNA, CDR2 SNTAGT. The J segment lost 6 bases and the V segment lost 4 bases, leaving 16 bases of the junction unmatched. The CDR3 length is 18 residues.

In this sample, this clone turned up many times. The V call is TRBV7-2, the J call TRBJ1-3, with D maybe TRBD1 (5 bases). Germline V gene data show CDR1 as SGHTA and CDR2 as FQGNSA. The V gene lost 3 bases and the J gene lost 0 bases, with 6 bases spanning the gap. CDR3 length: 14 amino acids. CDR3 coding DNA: TGTGCCAGCAGCTTCGGGGGCTCTGGAAACACCATATATTTT. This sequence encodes CASSFGGSGNTIYF.

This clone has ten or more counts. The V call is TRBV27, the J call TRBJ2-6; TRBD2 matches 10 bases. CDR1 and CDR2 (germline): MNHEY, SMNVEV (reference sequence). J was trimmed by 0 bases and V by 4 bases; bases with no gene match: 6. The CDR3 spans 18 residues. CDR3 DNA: TGTGCCAGCAGTTCCCGGGCTAGCGGGGGCTCTGGGGCCAACGTCCTGACTTTC. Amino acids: CASSSRASGGSGANVLTF.

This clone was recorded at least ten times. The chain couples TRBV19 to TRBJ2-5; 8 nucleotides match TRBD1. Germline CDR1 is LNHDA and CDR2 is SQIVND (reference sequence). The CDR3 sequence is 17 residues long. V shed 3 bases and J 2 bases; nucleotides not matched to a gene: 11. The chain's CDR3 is CASSISPPQGAQETQYF. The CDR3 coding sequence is TGTGCCAGTAGTATTTCCCCTCCCCAGGGGGCTCAAGAGACCCAGTACTTC.

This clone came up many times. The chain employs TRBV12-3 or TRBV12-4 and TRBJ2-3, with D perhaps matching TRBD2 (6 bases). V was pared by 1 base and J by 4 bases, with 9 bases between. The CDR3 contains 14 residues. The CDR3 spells CASSLGRGADTQYF. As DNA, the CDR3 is TGTGCCAGCAGTTTAGGGCGGGGCGCAGATACGCAGTATTTT.

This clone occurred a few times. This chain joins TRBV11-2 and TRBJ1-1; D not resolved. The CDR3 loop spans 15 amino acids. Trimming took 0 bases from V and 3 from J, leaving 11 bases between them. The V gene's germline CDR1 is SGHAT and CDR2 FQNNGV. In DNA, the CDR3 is TGTGCCAGCAGCTTAGATTCTGACTCCCACACTGAAGCTTTCTTT. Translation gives CASSLDSDSHTEAFF. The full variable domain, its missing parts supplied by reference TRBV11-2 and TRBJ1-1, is EAGVAQSPRYKIIEKRQSVAFWCNPISGHATLYWYQQILGQGPKLLIQFQNNGVVDDSQLPKDRFSAERLKGVDSTLKIQPAKLEDSAVYLCASSLDSDSHTEAFFGQGTRLTVV.

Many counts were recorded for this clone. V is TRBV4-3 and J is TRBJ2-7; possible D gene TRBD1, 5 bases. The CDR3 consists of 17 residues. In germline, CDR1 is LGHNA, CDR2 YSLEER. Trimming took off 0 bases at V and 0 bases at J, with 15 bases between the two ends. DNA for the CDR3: TGCGCCAGCAGCCAAGATTTGGTCCAGGGCGTCTCCTACGAGCAGTACTTC. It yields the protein CASSQDLVQGVSYEQYF.

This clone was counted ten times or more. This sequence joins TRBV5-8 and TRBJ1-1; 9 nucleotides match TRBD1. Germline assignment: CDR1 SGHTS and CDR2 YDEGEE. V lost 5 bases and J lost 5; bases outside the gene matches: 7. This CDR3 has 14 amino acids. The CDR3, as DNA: TGTGCCAGCAGGATACAGGGGGCATTTACTGAAGCTTTCTTT. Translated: CASRIQGAFTEAFF.